The 4 T cell receptor beta chains below all came from one sample that was sequenced in a study of response to subunit inactivated influenza vaccine. TCRdb re-called the RT-PCR reads with MiXCR, one entry per CDR3 protein. The table lists about 480,000 distinct CDR3 sequences, 13% of them singletons. Source: PBMCs from blood, taken 40 to 50 days after vaccination. The receptors originated from a man in his forties or fifties who received an inactivated influenza vaccine.

The gene calls are TRBV29-1 and TRBJ2-7, with a weak D call TRBD2 (5 bases). The DNA end is a closer match to TRBJ2-1, so the J assignment may be wrong. The CDR3 length is 11 residues. Germline assignment: CDR1 SQVTM and CDR2 ANQGSEA. The CDR3 region has the DNA TGCAGCGTCCGCGGGTCCTACGAGCAGTTCTTC. Its translation: CSVRGSYEQFF.

There are a few counts of this clonotype. The gene calls are TRBV5-6 and TRBJ2-5, with TRBD2 matching 9 bases. V dropped 3 bases and J dropped 4; count of bases not matched to a gene: 13. This CDR3 has 17 amino acids. Germline V gene lookup returns CDR1 SGHDT and CDR2 YYEEEE. The CDR3 loop is CASSWGVLAGYSETQYF. DNA for the CDR3: TGTGCCAGCAGCTGGGGCGTCCTAGCGGGATATTCAGAGACCCAGTACTTC.

The chain recombines TRBV3-1 with TRBJ2-3; perhaps TRBD2 as D (6 bases). The CDR3 consists of 15 residues. V lost 1 base to trimming and J lost 2 bases, with 10 bases between them. Germline V gene sequence: CDR1 LGHDT, CDR2 YNNKEL (reference sequence). This chain's CDR3 is CASSQGEANTDTQYF. The CDR3 DNA reads TGTGCCAGCAGCCAAGGGGAGGCGAACACAGATACGCAGTATTTT.

This clonotype was recorded at least ten times. The rearrangement uses TRBV24-1 and TRBJ2-7, with D unclear. Looked up from germline, CDR1 is KGHDR and CDR2 is SFDVKD. Trimming removed 0 bases from V and 0 bases from J, with 8 bases in between. The CDR3 contains 15 residues. The CDR3 sequence is CATSDLTRSSYEQYF. CDR3 sequence (DNA): TGTGCCACCAGTGATTTGACACGTAGCTCCTACGAGCAGTACTTC.